This T cell receptor (beta chain) was documented in a study of cytomegalovirus exposure and HLA in healthy donors (TCRdb year 2017). In terms of the full investigation: In an earlier analysis of 587 of the donors, about 270 Gb of sequence data and approximately 100 million unique TCR beta sequences from about 190 million T cells were reported. An earlier analysis of some 500 of the donors applied high-throughput TCR beta sequencing to assess whether each TCR beta V gene segment acted as functional or pseudogenic. On average, 235,054 unique TCR beta nucleotide sequences were sequenced per donor among about 400 genotyped donors of the cohort, with around 19% of those sequences being non-productive. Alongside the repertoire data, information on donor age, sex, ethnicity and CMV serostatus was compiled. The study profiled the T cell repertoires of under 850 subjects by immunosequencing and related them to cytomegalovirus serostatus. Because of strong linkage in the cohort, roughly 5 DR-DQ haplotypes were treated as single units for association and clustering. Every discovery cohort repertoire had been produced on one sequencing platform. Class I and class II HLA loci were covered by the typing at four-digit resolution. Besides the first cohort of under 700 subjects, a separate validation cohort made up of 120 different subjects was used. The study aimed to test whether cataloging public T cell receptors could reveal signatures of past pathogen exposure. High-throughput TCR immunosequencing, statistical association of individual TCRs with disease status, and machine learning were combined to predict cytomegalovirus infection status. The number of donors typed differed by locus, with roughly 620-640 for A, B, C, DRB1 and DQB1, around 520 for DQA1, approximately 580 for DPA1, and some 440 for DPB1. In the later analysis, no new phenotypic data were used to find candidate immune exposures; instead, reliance was placed on TCR beta sequences and their occurrence across donors. In a later genetic analysis, genome-wide SNP genotypes for about 65% of the 666 donors were used, and that subset was treated as a discovery cohort. Roughly 300 gigabases of sequencing data and around 87 million unique TCR sequences were included in an early release covering about 600 HLA-typed donors. In a later analysis, previously published TCR beta repertoires from 550 to 750 donors were re-analyzed and high-resolution HLA genotyping was added so that TCR occurrence patterns could be studied. Among the roughly 400 genotyped donors, around 79% belonged to the genetic ancestry cluster associated with self-reported Caucasian donors.

As concerns this clone: Its antigen target is currently unknown. One base away there is no much larger clone; base qualities are not given.

In total, fewer than 750 healthy bone marrow donors made up the cohort. At the time of sampling, all cohort members were nominally healthy, though unrecorded immune exposures were likely present. The donor was CMV seronegative and belonged to the group of over 350 seronegative cohort members. Each donor provided a peripheral blood sample, and peripheral blood mononuclear cells were used for TCR beta sequencing. Genomic DNA extraction from the blood cell samples was performed with the Qiagen DNeasy Blood Extraction Kit. What the work shows at the level of the full study, not this receptor alone: A later analysis reported that several top co-occurrence clusters appeared linked to parvovirus B19, influenza, CMV and Epstein-Barr virus. A later analysis found that HLA-associated TCR beta chains were more clonally expanded and had lower generation probabilities than equally common non-associated chains. Sequencing depth was assumed to be roughly uniform across donors in the presence/absence analyses, though that assumption may not hold. Roughly 17 rarely observed V segments, including chromosome 9 orphons, were excluded from the earlier analysis of about 600 of the donors because counts were too low. Linkage disequilibrium might explain the correlated functional status among segregating V segments, but an unknown experimental factor could not be ruled out. Because the 87-base-pair reads could not distinguish some IMGT-functional V segments, including TRBV6-2 and TRBV6-3, those segments were excluded. The sequencing pipeline was judged likely to have produced a cluster of highly shared sequence variants as a technical artifact. Across donors, most TCR sequences were observed very rarely, whereas some public TCRs were present in many individuals. According to a later analysis, most CMV-associated TCR beta chains appeared to be HLA-restricted, and the HLA associations seemed to be driven largely by CMV exposure. Assigning TCR associations to individual alleles was difficult when HLA alleles, especially DR and DQ, strongly co-occurred. Cytomegalovirus status was reported to be diagnosed by the classifier with high specificity and sensitivity in both the original and validation cohorts. For the cohort, immune exposure information was limited to CMV serostatus. An earlier analysis of around 600 of the donors showed that most TCR beta V segments appeared in productive rearrangements either about 87% or about 30% of the time, which broadly matched IMGT annotations. A later analysis associated approximately 17,000 TCR beta sequences with specific HLA alleles at a false discovery rate of 0.05. This cohort had only TCR beta chains sequenced, and the lack of alpha or paired-chain data limited which features could be detected. According to a later genetic analysis, donors in an Asian-associated ancestry cluster had fewer N-insertions in productive TCRs than the roughly 700-donor mean. In the study, 164 TCR beta chains were listed as associated with cytomegalovirus. The authors suggested that the approach could potentially be generalized to other disease states and immunological phenotypes. Three of the identified cytomegalovirus-associated TCR beta chains were confirmed in vitro to be specific for cytomegalovirus antigens. A later analysis found that TCR association rates varied across HLA loci, with DRB1 alleles showing the most associated TCRs and HLA-C alleles the fewest. Because HLA typing was unavailable for some donors at each locus, only the typed subset was used in association tests. A further reported finding was that TCR beta sequences accurately predicted the HLA-A and HLA-B alleles for most subjects in the first cohort. A later genetic analysis associated a missense DCLRE1C variant with V-gene and J-gene trimming of TCR beta chains, and an independent cohort replicated the association.

The receptor library was made with the immunoSEQ multiplex PCR assay. The multiplex PCR relied on a mix of 60 forward primers for TCR Vbeta segments and 13 reverse primers for TCR Jbeta segments. The CDR3 region of rearranged TCR beta genes was amplified from genomic DNA by a multiplex PCR assay. On the Illumina HiSeq System, the amplified TCR beta libraries were sequenced as 87-base-pair reads. In the original analysis: In a later analysis, some 80 million unique TCR beta chains were counted across the approximately 620 repertoires, and around 10 million of these chains were shared by at least two donors. To remove PCR and sequencing errors, raw reads were error-corrected and collapsed into unique sequences using a nearest-neighbor algorithm that merged closely related sequences. To assign V, D and J gene segments, CDR3 sequences were aligned to IMGT reference sequences. For a sequence to be retained, a match of at least six nucleotides to both a V gene segment and a J gene segment was required. Rearrangements were called productive when the CDR3 lacked stop codons and stayed in frame with V and J; all others were non-productive. Following IMGT convention, CDR3 was defined as the stretch from the second conserved V-encoded cysteine up to the conserved J-encoded phenylalanine. The earlier analysis of some 600 of the donors excluded sequences that lacked an unambiguous match to a single V gene segment. An earlier analysis of fewer than 650 of the donors classified V segments as functional when productive rearrangements were above 56.7% and as segregating when the standard deviation between donors was above 5%. A statistical classification framework was developed to diagnose cytomegalovirus status using the catalog of TCR beta chain sequences. In a later analysis, V and J genes were assigned by comparing TCR nucleotide sequences against IMGT/GENE-DB human TR gene sequences. The TCRdist pipeline was used in a later analysis to assign CDR3 sequences and most-parsimonious VDJ recombination scenarios. In a later analysis, every TCR beta chain was defined by the combination of its CDR3 amino acid sequence and its V-gene family, and reads without a unique V-gene family were dropped. In a later analysis, fewer than 600 highly shared, low-generation-probability nucleotide sequences were removed to address suspected cross-contamination and a sequencing artifact. In a later analysis, a clonal expansion index for each public chain was calculated from normalized within-repertoire ranks of inferred template counts. In a later analysis, generation probabilities were computed using a VDJ recombination model fitted to out-of-frame rearrangements, and the results were checked against IGoR. A later analysis scored TCR-TCR, TCR-HLA and TCR-CMV co-occurrence with hypergeometric tests, applying a repertoire-size bias correction to TCR pairs. False discovery rates were estimated in a later analysis by permuting HLA or CMV assignments 20 times. A later analysis grouped co-occurring TCRs with DBSCAN, adding TCRdist sequence similarity when clustering within HLA-allele-positive subsets. Repertoires with fewer than 30,000 or more than 120,000 public chains, plus five repertoires with anomalous nucleotide sharing, were excluded from co-occurrence clustering. Imported from immuneACCESS, the table was reduced by TCRdb to in-frame sequences with V and J called. These copies leave out some clones; in studies compared against another copy, an unresolved V gene accounts for under half, and the cause of the remainder is not known. V, J and clone size were drawn from that table, and D and trimming were deduced from the DNA. The sample table shows 120,000 or so clones, and 80% are seen once. 1% of the sample lies in the top ten.

The germline V gene (reference sequence) yields MNHEY for CDR1 and SMNVEV for CDR2. V is reduced by 2 bases and J by 5 bases, leaving a spacing of 13 bases between them. Including cysteine and phenylalanine, the CDR3 has 15 amino acids. The kept DNA is CDR3 alone, 45 bases in frame from the first base. This receptor chain uses TRBV27 and TRBJ1-5, with TRBD1 as a weak D call on 6 bases. The specimen sequenced was PBMCs. This clonotype was obtained from a man between 35 and 55 years old in good health and CMV-seronegative. The CDR3 in this case is CASSLVSGAHQPQHF. The DNA reads as follows: TGTGCCAGCAGTTTAGTATCAGGGGCCCATCAGCCCCAGCATTTT.